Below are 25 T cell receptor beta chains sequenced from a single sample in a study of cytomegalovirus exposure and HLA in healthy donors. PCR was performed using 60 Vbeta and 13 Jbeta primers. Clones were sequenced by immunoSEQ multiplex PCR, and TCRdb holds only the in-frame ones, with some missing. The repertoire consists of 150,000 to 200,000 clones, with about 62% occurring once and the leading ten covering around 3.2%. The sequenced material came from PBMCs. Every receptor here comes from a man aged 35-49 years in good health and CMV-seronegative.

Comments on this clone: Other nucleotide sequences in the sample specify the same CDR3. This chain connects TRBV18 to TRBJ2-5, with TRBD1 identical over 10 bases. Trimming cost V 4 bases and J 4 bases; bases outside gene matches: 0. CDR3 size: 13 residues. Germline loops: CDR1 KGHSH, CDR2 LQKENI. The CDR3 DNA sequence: TGTGCCAGCTCACGGGACAGGGGAGAGACCCAGTACTTC. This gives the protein CASSRDRGETQYF.

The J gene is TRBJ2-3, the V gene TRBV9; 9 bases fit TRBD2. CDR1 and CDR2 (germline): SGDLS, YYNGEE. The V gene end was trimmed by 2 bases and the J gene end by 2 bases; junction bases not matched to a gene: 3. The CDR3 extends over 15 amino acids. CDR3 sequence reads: CASSVAGGNTDTQYF. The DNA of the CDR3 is TGTGCCAGCAGCGTGGCGGGGGGGAACACAGATACGCAGTATTTT.

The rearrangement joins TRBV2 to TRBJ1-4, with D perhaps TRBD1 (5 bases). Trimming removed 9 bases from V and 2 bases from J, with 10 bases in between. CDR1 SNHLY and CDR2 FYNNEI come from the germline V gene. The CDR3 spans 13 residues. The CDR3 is CASGGETNEKLFF. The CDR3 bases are TGTGCCAGTGGGGGGGAGACTAATGAAAAACTGTTTTTT.

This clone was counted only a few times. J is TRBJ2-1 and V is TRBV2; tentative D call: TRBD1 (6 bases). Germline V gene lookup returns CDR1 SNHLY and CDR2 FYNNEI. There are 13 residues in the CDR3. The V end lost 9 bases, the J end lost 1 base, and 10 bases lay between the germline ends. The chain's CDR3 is CARGGRSYNEQFF. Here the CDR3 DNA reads TGTGCCAGAGGGGGACGGTCCTACAATGAGCAGTTCTTC.

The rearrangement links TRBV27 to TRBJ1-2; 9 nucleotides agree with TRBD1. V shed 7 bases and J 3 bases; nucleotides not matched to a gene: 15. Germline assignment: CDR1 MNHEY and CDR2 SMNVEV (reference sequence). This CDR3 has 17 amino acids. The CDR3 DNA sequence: TGTGCCAGCACCCATTTCCCGGGACAGGGTCTCTACTATGGCTACACCTTC. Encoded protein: CASTHFPGQGLYYGYTF.

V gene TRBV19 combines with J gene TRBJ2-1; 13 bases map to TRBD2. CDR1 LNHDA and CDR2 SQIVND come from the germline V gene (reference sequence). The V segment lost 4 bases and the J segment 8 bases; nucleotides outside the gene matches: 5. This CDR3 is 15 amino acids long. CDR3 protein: CASSNGLAGAHEQFF. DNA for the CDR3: TGTGCCAGTAGTAACGGACTAGCGGGAGCCCATGAGCAGTTCTTC.

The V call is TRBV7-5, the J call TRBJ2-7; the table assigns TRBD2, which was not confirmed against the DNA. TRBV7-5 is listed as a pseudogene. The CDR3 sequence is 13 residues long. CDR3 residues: CARSSDRLGEQYF. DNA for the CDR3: TGTGCCAGAAGCTCCGACAGACTAGGGGAGCAGTACTTC.

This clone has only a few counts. The DNA of the CDR3 is TGTGCCAGCAGTGAAGAAAATTACGTAGCCTACGAGCAGTACTTC. As protein: CASSEENYVAYEQYF. J is TRBJ2-5 and V is TRBV6-1; D gene ambiguous. The assigned J gene may be wrong: the sequence end matches TRBJ2-7 better. Germline V lookup: CDR1 MNHNS, CDR2 SASEGT. The CDR3 covers 15 residues.

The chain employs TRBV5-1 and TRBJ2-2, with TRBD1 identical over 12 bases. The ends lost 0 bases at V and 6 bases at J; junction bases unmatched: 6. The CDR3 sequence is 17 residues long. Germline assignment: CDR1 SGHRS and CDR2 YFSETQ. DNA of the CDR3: TGCGCCAGCAGCTTGGGGCCGGGACAGGGGGCTCCCGGGGAGCTGTTTTTT. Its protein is CASSLGPGQGAPGELFF.

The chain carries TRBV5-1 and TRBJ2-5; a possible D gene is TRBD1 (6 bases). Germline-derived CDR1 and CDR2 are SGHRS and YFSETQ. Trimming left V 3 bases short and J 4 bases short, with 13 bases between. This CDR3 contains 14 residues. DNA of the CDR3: TGCGCCAGCAGCTCGGGTACAGGGATAGAGACCCAGTACTTC. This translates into CASSSGTGIETQYF.

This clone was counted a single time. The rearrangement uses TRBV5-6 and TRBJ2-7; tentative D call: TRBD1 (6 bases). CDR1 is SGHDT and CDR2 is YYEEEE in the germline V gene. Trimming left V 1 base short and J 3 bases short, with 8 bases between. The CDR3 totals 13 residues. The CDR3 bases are TGTGCCAGCAGCTTGCTACAGGGCTACGAGCAGTACTTC. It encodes CASSLLQGYEQYF.

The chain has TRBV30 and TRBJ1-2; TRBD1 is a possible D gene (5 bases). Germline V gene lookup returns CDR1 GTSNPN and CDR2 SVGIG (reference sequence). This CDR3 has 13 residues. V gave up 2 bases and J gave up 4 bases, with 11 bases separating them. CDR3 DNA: TGTGCCTGGAGTAGACAGATGGGCTATGGCTACACCTTC. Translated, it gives CAWSRQMGYGYTF.

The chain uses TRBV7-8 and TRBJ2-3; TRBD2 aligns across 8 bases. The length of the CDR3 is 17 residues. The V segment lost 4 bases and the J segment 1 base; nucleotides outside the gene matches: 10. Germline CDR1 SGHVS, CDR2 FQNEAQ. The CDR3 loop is CASSSSLLRGGTDTQYF. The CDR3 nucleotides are TGTGCCAGCAGCTCCAGCCTTTTGCGGGGGGGCACAGATACGCAGTATTTT.

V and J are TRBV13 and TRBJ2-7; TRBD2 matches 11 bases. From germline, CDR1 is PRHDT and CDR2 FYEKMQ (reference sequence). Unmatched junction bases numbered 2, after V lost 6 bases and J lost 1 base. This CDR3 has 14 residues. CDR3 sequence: CASRRTSGSYEQYF. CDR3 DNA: TGTGCCAGCAGGCGGACTAGCGGGTCCTACGAGCAGTACTTC.

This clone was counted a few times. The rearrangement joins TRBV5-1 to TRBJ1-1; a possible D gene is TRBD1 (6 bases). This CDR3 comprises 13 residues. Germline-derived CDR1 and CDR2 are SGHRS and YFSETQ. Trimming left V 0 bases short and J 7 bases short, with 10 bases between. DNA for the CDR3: TGCGCCAGCAGCTTGGACAGGGCCCGTGAAGCTTTCTTT. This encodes CASSLDRAREAFF.

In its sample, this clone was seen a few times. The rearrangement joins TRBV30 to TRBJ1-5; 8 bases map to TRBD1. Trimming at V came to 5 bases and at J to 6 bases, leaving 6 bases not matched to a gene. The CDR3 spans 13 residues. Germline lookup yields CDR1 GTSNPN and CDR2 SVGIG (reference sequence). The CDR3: CAWEAGGGQPQHF. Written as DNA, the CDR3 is TGTGCCTGGGAGGCAGGGGGCGGTCAGCCCCAGCATTTT.

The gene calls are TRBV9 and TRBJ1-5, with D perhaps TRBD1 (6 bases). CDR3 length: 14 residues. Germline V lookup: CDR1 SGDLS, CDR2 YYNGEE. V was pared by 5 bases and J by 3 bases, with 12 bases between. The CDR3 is CASSQGQHNQPQHF. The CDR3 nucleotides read TGTGCCAGCAGTCAAGGACAGCACAATCAGCCCCAGCATTTT. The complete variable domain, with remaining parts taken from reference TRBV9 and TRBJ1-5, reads DSGVTQTPKHLITATGQRVTLRCSPRSGDLSVYWYQQSLDQGLQFLIQYYNGEERAKGNILERFSAQQFPDLHSELNLSSLELGDSALYFCASSQGQHNQPQHFGDGTRLSIL.

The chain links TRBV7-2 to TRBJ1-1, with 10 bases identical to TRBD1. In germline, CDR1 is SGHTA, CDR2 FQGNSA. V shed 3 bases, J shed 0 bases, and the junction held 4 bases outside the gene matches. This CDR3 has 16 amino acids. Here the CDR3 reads CASSFGQGVMNTEAFF. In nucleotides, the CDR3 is TGTGCCAGCAGCTTCGGACAGGGGGTTATGAACACTGAAGCTTTCTTT.

The CDR3 DNA reads as TGCGCCAGCAGCCAAGGAAGGAGTCCTGGCTACACCTTC. Translated, it gives CASSQGRSPGYTF. The chain couples TRBV4-1 to TRBJ1-2; D not resolved. The germline CDR1 and CDR2 sequences are MGHRA and YSYEKL. The CDR3 runs 13 residues. V was trimmed by 1 base and J by 7 bases, leaving 10 bases between them.

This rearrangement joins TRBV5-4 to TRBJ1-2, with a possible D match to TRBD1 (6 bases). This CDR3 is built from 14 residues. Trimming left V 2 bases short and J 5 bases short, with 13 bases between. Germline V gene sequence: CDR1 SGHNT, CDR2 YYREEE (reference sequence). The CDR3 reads CASSLQGVGYGYTF. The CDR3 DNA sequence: TGTGCCAGCAGCTTACAGGGAGTCGGTTATGGCTACACCTTC.

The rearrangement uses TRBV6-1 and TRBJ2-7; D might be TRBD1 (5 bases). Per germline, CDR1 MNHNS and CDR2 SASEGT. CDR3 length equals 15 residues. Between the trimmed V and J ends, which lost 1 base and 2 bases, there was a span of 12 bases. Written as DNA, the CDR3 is TGTGCCAGCAGTGAAGATTCACGACAGCCCTACGAGCAGTACTTC. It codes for CASSEDSRQPYEQYF.

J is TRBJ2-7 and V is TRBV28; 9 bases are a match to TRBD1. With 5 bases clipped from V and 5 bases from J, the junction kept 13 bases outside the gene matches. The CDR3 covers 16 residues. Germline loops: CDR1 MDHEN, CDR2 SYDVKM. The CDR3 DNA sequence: TGTGCCAGCAGTACCACAGGGGGACAGGGTGTAAACGAGCAGTACTTC. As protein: CASSTTGGQGVNEQYF.

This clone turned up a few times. The CDR3 sequence is CAISESRGWEQYF. As DNA, the CDR3 is TGTGCCATCAGTGAGTCCCGGGGGTGGGAGCAGTACTTC. The chain is built from TRBV10-3 and TRBJ2-7, with a tentative D call TRBD2 (6 bases). CDR3 length: 13 residues. The V and J ends lost 0 bases and 7 bases respectively, with 10 bases between them. Germline V gives CDR1 ENHRY, CDR2 SYGVKD.

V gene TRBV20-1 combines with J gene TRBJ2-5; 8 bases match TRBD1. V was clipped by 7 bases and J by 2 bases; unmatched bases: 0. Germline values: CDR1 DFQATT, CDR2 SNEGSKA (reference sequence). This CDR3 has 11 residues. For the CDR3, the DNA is TGCAGTGGACAGGGGCAAGAGACCCAGTACTTC. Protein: CSGQGQETQYF.

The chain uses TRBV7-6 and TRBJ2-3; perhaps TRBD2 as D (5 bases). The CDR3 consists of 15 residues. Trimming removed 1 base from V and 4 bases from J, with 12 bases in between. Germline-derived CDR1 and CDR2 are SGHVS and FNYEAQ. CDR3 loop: CASSLDSGFADTQYF. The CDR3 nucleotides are TGTGCCAGCAGCTTAGACTCGGGGTTTGCAGATACGCAGTATTTT. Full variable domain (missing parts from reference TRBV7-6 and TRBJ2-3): GAGVSQSPRYKVTKRGQDVALRCDPISGHVSLYWYRQALGQGPEFLTYFNYEAQQDKSGLPNDRFSAERPEGSISTLTIQRTEQRDSAMYRCASSLDSGFADTQYFGPGTRLTVL.